This TCR beta chain was found in a study of blood T cell repertoires in COVID-19. The CDR3 totals 13 residues. Germline values: CDR1 MDHEN, CDR2 SYDVKM. The V end was cut by 4 bases, the J end by 5 bases, with 12 bases between. TCRdb keeps only in-frame clones here, not all; method: immunoSEQ multiplex PCR. The sample contains about 200,000 clones, around 86% of which appear only once. Sequenced: peripheral blood. The clonotype comes from a woman between 50 and 59 years old with COVID-19, enrolled during active disease. The chain joins TRBV28 to TRBJ2-7; no firm D call. CDR3 nucleotide sequence: TGTGCCAGCAGTTACCCAGTGTTCCACGAGCAGTACTTC. This codes for CASSYPVFHEQYF.